The sequence of this T cell receptor (beta chain) was determined in a study of blood T cells in healthy people across ages (dated by TCRdb to between 2014 and 2017). About the investigation overall: In model experiments, template switching captured about one uniquely barcoded TCR beta cDNA molecule for every two T cells. To track age-related changes in TCR beta repertoire diversity, the study relied on deep sequencing normalized with unique cDNA molecular identifiers. The donors were split into four age groups: young (average around 15 years), middle-aged (39), aged (roughly 68) and long-lived (approximately 80). To avoid experimental bias, donors of different ages were randomly spread across the sequencing lanes. Using the same blood draw, the study looked at two additional independent replicas of 1 million unique cDNA reads for two donors, one aged 18 to 29 and the other aged 80 or older. Study-level results and caveats: Conclusive comparison of naive and antigen-experienced compartments was prevented by the profiling of bulk unsorted PBMCs. As age increased, observed TCR beta diversity per million T cells dropped in a roughly linear way, and a significant reduction was already evident by age about 40. There was a strong correlation between observed TCR beta diversity and the percentage of naive T cells measured by flow cytometry. Total diversity estimates from one million sequenced T cells were considered lower bounds and underestimates. Compared with the aged group, the long-lived group had more naive CD4+ T cells, fewer expanded clones and increased TCR diversity, suggesting age selection. Because the CMV infection status of the donors was unknown, age-related changes in expanded clonotypes may potentially have been confounded.

The roughly 42 donors, aged 6 to 90 years, were systemically healthy Caucasian individuals from Russia. Each donor gave about 11 milliliters of peripheral blood, drawn into EDTA-treated Vacutainer tubes. Ficoll-Paque density-gradient centrifugation was used to isolate PBMCs, with at least 6.5 million per sample. Total RNA was extracted from PBMCs with Trizol reagent, with at least 6 micrograms obtained per sample. For every donor, an aliquot of PBMCs went through flow cytometry to measure the percentages of naive CD45RAhigh/CD27high T cells. The library was generated by 5' RACE. Sequencing took place on an Illumina HiSeq 2500. A second PCR of roughly 7 to 11 cycles was run with a J-beta primer mix and a sample-barcoded 5' primer. A template-switch 5' adaptor carrying 12 random nucleotides introduced a unique molecular identifier onto each TCR beta cDNA molecule. Each sample yielded at least 3 million CDR3-containing paired-end reads. First-strand cDNA was synthesized from all RNA with the Mint cDNA synthesis kit, primed by a TRBC-specific oligonucleotide. All cDNA was treated with uracil-DNA glycosylase and then went through a first 18-cycle PCR with the universal primers M1SS and BC2_uni_R. The authors processed their data as follows. For normalization, 1 million high-quality reads were randomly selected from each sample, with every read carrying a distinct molecular identifier. Instead of being binned into consensus sequences, reads with shared molecular identifiers were discarded. MiTCR, set to a Q25 quality threshold and the strictest error-elimination algorithm, was used for CDR3 identification, clonotype clustering and error correction. A nonparametric unseen species model with Euler transformation was used to estimate a lower bound on total TCR beta diversity. Through fastp at Q25 and MiXCR, TCRdb rebuilt clones from the public reads, retaining in-frame beta chains. Identical CDR3 proteins give one entry, which carries the most common genes and DNA. The V and J calls and clone size are TCRdb's, not the authors'. The sample data list roughly 1,700,000 distinct CDR3 sequences, and roughly 27% of these were observed just once. Together, the top ten hold 7.7% of the sample.

V is trimmed back by 3 bases and J by 0 bases, and the junction contains 5 bases that no gene match accounts for. The CDR3 measures 15 amino acids from cysteine to phenylalanine. The CDR3 DNA has 45 bases and is translated from base 1. Per the germline V gene (reference sequence), MNHEY is the CDR1 and SMNVEV is the CDR2. In the case of this clonotype: The target of this receptor is not known. Per-base quality was not reported, and no clone a single base away is much larger than it.

This sequence uses TRBV27 and TRBJ2-7, and TRBD2 matches 7 of the central bases. Input material: blood. This clonotype originated in a woman aged 25 to 45 in good health. The nucleotide sequence is TGTGCCAGCAGTTTTAGGTGGGAGGGCTCCTACGAGCAGTACTTC. It codes for CASSFRWEGSYEQYF.